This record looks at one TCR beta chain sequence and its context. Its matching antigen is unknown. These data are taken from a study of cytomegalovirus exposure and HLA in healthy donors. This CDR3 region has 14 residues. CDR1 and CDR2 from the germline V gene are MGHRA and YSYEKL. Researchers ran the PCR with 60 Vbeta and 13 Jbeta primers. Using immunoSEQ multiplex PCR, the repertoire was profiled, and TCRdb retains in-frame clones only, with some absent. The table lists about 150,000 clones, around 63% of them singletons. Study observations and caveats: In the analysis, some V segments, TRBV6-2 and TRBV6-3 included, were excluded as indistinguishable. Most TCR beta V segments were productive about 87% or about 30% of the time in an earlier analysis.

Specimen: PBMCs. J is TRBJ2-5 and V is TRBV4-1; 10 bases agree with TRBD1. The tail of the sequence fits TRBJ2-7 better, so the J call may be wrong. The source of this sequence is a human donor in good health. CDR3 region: CASRPGQGAYEQYF. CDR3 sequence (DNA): TGCGCCAGCAGACCAGGACAGGGGGCCTACGAGCAGTACTTC.